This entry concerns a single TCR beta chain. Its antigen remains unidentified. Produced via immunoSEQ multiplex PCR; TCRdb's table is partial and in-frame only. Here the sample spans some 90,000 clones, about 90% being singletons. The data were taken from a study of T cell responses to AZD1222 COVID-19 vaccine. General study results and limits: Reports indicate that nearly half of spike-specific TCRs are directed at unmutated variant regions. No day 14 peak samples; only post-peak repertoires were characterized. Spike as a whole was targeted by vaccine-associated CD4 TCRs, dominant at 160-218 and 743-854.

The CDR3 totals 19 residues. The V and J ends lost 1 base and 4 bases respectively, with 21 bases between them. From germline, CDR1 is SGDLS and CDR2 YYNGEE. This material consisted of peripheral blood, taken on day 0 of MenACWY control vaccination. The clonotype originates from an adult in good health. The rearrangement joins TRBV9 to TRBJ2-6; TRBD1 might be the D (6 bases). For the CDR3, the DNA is TGTGCCAGCAGCGTATTGAGACAGGCGCGCCTAGGCGGGGCCAACGTCCTGACTTTC. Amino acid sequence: CASSVLRQARLGGANVLTF.